These 26 T cell receptor beta chains were all obtained from the same sample, sequenced in a study of T-cell reconstitution after alpha-beta-depleted transplantation in children listed by TCRdb under 2016. The protocol used for the library was PCR. The reads were generated on an Illumina HiSeq 2500. TCR library preparation used molecular barcoding, with unique molecular identifiers applied to normalize quantification of the TCRbeta repertoire. TCRdb passed the public sequencing reads through fastp at Q25 and MiXCR, retaining productive beta sequences. Under each unique CDR3 protein, matching rows form one entry showing the most common genes and DNA. The table for this sample lists about 360,000 distinct CDR3 sequences; about 14% of them were counted only once. Jointly, the top ten make up over 3.5% of the sample. Sample: PBMCs, taken from the stem cell graft. The source of these receptors is a human donor who donated a stem cell graft to a child with Fanconi anemia.

This clonotype came up many times. The chain joins TRBV5-1 to TRBJ2-1; TRBD2 aligns across 8 bases. Germline loops: CDR1 SGHRS, CDR2 YFSETQ. V dropped 5 bases and J dropped 8; count of bases not matched to a gene: 12. This CDR3 comprises 15 residues. In DNA form, the CDR3 reads TGCGCCAGCAGTTACGGGACTAGGGTGGTGTATGAGCAGTTCTTC. As protein: CASSYGTRVVYEQFF. Using reference TRBV5-1 and TRBJ2-1 for the parts outside the CDR3, the full variable domain is KAGVTQTPRYLIKTRGQQVTLSCSPISGHRSVSWYQQTPGQGLQFLFEYFSETQRNKGNFPGRFSGRQFSNSRSEMNVSTLELGDSALYLCASSYGTRVVYEQFFGPGTRLTVL.

This clonotype was detected many times. The V call is TRBV4-3, the J call TRBJ1-2, with 7 bases identical to TRBD1. V was clipped by 3 bases and J by 6 bases; unmatched bases: 7. CDR3 size: 14 residues. CDR1 and CDR2 (germline): LGHNA, YSLEER. CDR3 in DNA: TGCGCCAGCAGCCAGGGACAGCAGATTAATGGCTACACCTTC. Translated, it gives CASSQGQQINGYTF.

This clonotype was counted a few times. The J gene is TRBJ1-1, the V gene TRBV12-3 or TRBV12-4; possible D gene TRBD1, 5 bases. The germline V and J ends were trimmed by 3 bases and 8 bases, with 19 bases remaining between them. The CDR3 covers 15 residues. DNA of the CDR3: TGTGCCAGCAGTTTTAACGGGATACGCGGGGGGGAAGCTTTCTTT. Residues: CASSFNGIRGGEAFF.

This CDR3 is CSFARSADMTQYF. CDR3 coding DNA: TGCAGCTTCGCAAGGTCCGCGGATATGACCCAGTACTTC. The rearrangement uses TRBV29-1 and TRBJ2-5, with no clear D. The CDR3 is 13 residues long. V lost 8 bases and J 7 bases, leaving 20 bases between the germline ends. Germline values: CDR1 SQVTM, CDR2 ANQGSEA.

The rearrangement joins TRBV5-5 to TRBJ1-5, with D possibly matching TRBD1 (5 bases). V lost 3 bases to trimming and J lost 6 bases, with 16 bases between them. The CDR3 loop spans 15 amino acids. Germline V gene sequence: CDR1 SGHKS, CDR2 YYEKEE (reference sequence). DNA of the CDR3: TGTGCCAGCAGCTCTACCGGGACCCGAGTTCAGCCCCAGCATTTT. Amino acid sequence: CASSSTGTRVQPQHF.

The chain combines TRBV10-2 with TRBJ1-1; perhaps TRBD1 as D (6 bases). The V end lost 8 bases, the J end lost 2 bases, and 15 bases lay between the germline ends. The CDR3 runs 14 residues. From germline, CDR1 is WSHSY and CDR2 SAAADI. This CDR3 reads CASGGPGFNTEAFF. DNA of the CDR3: TGCGCCAGCGGGGGCCCCGGGTTCAACACTGAAGCTTTCTTT.

V gene TRBV6-2 or TRBV6-3 combines with J gene TRBJ2-5, with 13 bases matching TRBD2. CDR3 length: 19 residues. CDR1 and CDR2 (germline): MNHEY, SVGEGT. With 2 bases clipped from V and 1 base from J, the junction kept 10 bases outside the gene matches. CDR3 coding DNA: TGTGCCAGCAGTTACGCGACTAGCGGGGGGACGAACCCCCAAGAGACCCAGTACTTC. Protein product: CASSYATSGGTNPQETQYF.

The V and J genes are TRBV4-1 and TRBJ2-1; the D call may be TRBD1 or TRBD2 (6 bases each). This CDR3 contains 14 residues. CDR1 and CDR2 (germline): MGHRA, YSYEKL. Trimming left V 4 bases short and J 4 bases short, with 11 bases between. CDR3 region: CASSRRGGYNEQFF. DNA of the CDR3: TGCGCCAGCAGCCGAAGAGGGGGGTACAATGAGCAGTTCTTC.

This clonotype was seen at least ten times. V and J are TRBV12-3 or TRBV12-4 and TRBJ2-3; D might be TRBD2 (5 bases). The CDR3 runs to 14 residues. Trimming pared 7 bases from V and 1 base from J, leaving 12 bases between. CDR3 region: CASTGNRGTDTQYF. CDR3 coding DNA: TGTGCCAGCACCGGGAATAGGGGCACAGATACGCAGTATTTT.

This clonotype was found a few times. The V gene is TRBV23-1, the J gene TRBJ1-5; D unresolved. TRBV23-1 is noted as an ORF with a role that remains uncertain. This CDR3 region has 13 residues. The V end was cut by 5 bases, the J end by 1 base, with 6 bases between. The CDR3 DNA is TGCGCCAGCAGTGAGCAGAGCAATCAGCCCCAGCATTTT. Amino acids: CASSEQSNQPQHF.

The table lists this clonotype with a few counts. This chain connects TRBV4-3 to TRBJ2-1; perhaps TRBD1 as D (5 bases). The CDR3 is 17 residues long. The V gene's germline CDR1 is LGHNA and CDR2 YSLEER. Between the trimmed V and J ends, which lost 0 bases and 4 bases, there was a span of 16 bases. CDR3 loop: CASSQDLPQGFYNEQFF. DNA for the CDR3: TGCGCCAGCAGCCAAGATCTCCCCCAGGGATTTTACAATGAGCAGTTCTTC.

This clonotype turned up a few times. The chain joins TRBV29-1 to TRBJ2-7; possibly TRBD1 for D (6 bases). Trimming shortened V by 5 bases and J by 6 bases, and 14 bases separated the two germline ends. Germline V gene lookup returns CDR1 SQVTM and CDR2 ANQGSEA. The CDR3 runs to 12 residues. The chain's CDR3 is CSVIQGVSEQYF. CDR3 DNA: TGCAGCGTTATACAGGGTGTAAGCGAGCAGTACTTC.

This clonotype showed up just a few times. This chain joins TRBV11-2 and TRBJ2-7; a possible D gene is TRBD1 (5 bases). With 3 bases removed from V and 3 bases from J, the gap between germline ends came to 12 bases. The CDR3 totals 14 residues. Germline V gene data show CDR1 as SGHAT and CDR2 as FQNNGV. The CDR3 DNA reads TGTGCCAGCAGCTTCGACAGATTATACTACGAGCAGTACTTC. It translates to CASSFDRLYYEQYF.

At least ten counts were recorded for this clonotype. The J gene is TRBJ2-6, the V gene TRBV4-3; D remains ambiguous. Trimming removed 0 bases from V and 0 bases from J, with 6 bases in between. The CDR3 runs to 16 residues. Germline CDR1 reads LGHNA; CDR2 reads YSLEER. The CDR3 reads CASSQEMSSGANVLTF. Written as DNA, the CDR3 is TGCGCCAGCAGCCAAGAAATGAGCTCTGGGGCCAACGTCCTGACTTTC.

Only a few counts were recorded for this clonotype. The CDR3 sequence: CASSSSLGGYEQYV. CDR3 in DNA: TGTGCCAGCAGTTCTAGCTTAGGGGGCTACGAGCAGTACGTC. This chain links TRBV2 with TRBJ2-7, with a weak D call TRBD1 (6 bases). Looked up from germline, CDR1 is SNHLY and CDR2 is FYNNEI. The CDR3 length is 14 residues. V lost 5 bases to trimming and J lost 3 bases, with 14 bases between them.

V and J are TRBV2 and TRBJ2-1; 7 bases are a match to TRBD2. This CDR3 is built from 13 residues. V lost 4 bases and J lost 9; bases outside the gene matches: 6. Germline-derived CDR1 and CDR2 are SNHLY and FYNNEI. The CDR3 sequence: CASSGLALGEQFF. DNA of the CDR3: TGTGCCAGCAGTGGACTAGCTTTGGGTGAGCAGTTCTTC.

This clonotype has a count of ten or more. This chain joins TRBV5-1 and TRBJ2-3; the D gene is possibly TRBD2 (5 bases). This CDR3 spans 15 amino acids. V shed 3 bases and J shed 3 bases, with 14 bases lying between them. In germline, CDR1 is SGHRS, CDR2 YFSETQ. The CDR3: CASSWIPGYTDTQYF. CDR3 nucleotides: TGCGCCAGCAGCTGGATCCCGGGGTATACAGATACGCAGTATTTT.

In its sample, this clonotype was seen many times. The chain employs TRBV5-1 and TRBJ2-7, with 7 bases identical to TRBD1. V shed 0 bases and J 0 bases; nucleotides not matched to a gene: 6. The CDR3 has 16 residues. CDR1 and CDR2 from the germline V gene are SGHRS and YFSETQ. The CDR3 here is CASSLDVGDSSYEQYF. CDR3 coding DNA: TGCGCCAGCAGCTTGGATGTGGGGGACAGCTCCTACGAGCAGTACTTC. The entire variable domain, with the rest obtained from reference TRBV5-1 and TRBJ2-7, is as follows: KAGVTQTPRYLIKTRGQQVTLSCSPISGHRSVSWYQQTPGQGLQFLFEYFSETQRNKGNFPGRFSGRQFSNSRSEMNVSTLELGDSALYLCASSLDVGDSSYEQYFGPGTRLTVT.

There are many counts of this clonotype. The chain uses TRBV9 and TRBJ2-2, with TRBD1 as a possible D gene (6 bases). CDR1 and CDR2 from the germline V gene are SGDLS and YYNGEE. Trimming removed 4 bases at V and 7 bases at J, with 8 bases between. This CDR3 spans 12 amino acids. The CDR3 loop reads CASSQQGGELFF. DNA of the CDR3: TGTGCCAGCAGCCAACAGGGCGGGGAGCTGTTTTTT.

This clonotype has just a few counts. V is TRBV2 and J is TRBJ2-7; TRBD1 matches at 8 bases. This CDR3 has 15 residues. Germline-derived CDR1 and CDR2 are SNHLY and FYNNEI. V shed 3 bases, J shed 0 bases, and the junction held 4 bases outside the gene matches. CDR3 coding DNA: TGTGCCAGCAGTGACGCAGGGGGCAGCTCCTACGAGCAGTACTTC. The encoded protein is CASSDAGGSSYEQYF.

The CDR3 coding sequence is TGTGCCAGCAGTTCAGGGTTTAATCAGCCCCAGCATTTT. Encoded protein: CASSSGFNQPQHF. The chain is built from TRBV12-3 or TRBV12-4 and TRBJ1-5; D is possibly TRBD1 (5 bases). The CDR3 consists of 13 residues. V lost 4 bases and J lost 4, with 8 bases in between.

The table lists this clonotype with a few counts. The chain links TRBV5-5 to TRBJ1-4; 12 nucleotides line up with TRBD1. Unmatched junction bases numbered 2, after V lost 4 bases and J lost 7 bases. Germline V lookup: CDR1 SGHKS, CDR2 YYEKEE (reference sequence). This CDR3 is 14 amino acids long. CDR3 coding DNA: TGTGCCAGCAGCCGGGACAGGGGGCGTGAAAAACTGTTTTTT. Encoded protein: CASSRDRGREKLFF. The complete variable domain, with remaining parts taken from reference TRBV5-5 and TRBJ1-4, reads DAGVTQSPTHLIKTRGQQVTLRCSPISGHKSVSWYQQVLGQGPQFIFQYYEKEERGRGNFPDRFSARQFPNYSSELNVNALLLGDSALYLCASSRDRGREKLFFGSGTQLSVL.

The gene calls are TRBV20-1 and TRBJ2-1; 13 nucleotides match TRBD2. This CDR3 is built from 17 residues. Germline V CDR1 and CDR2: DFQATT, SNEGSKA (reference sequence). The junction had 8 bases not matched to a gene; V was cut back by 6 bases and J by 0 bases. For the CDR3, the DNA is TGCAGTGCGTGGACTAGCGGGGGCCTCAGCTCCTACAATGAGCAGTTCTTC. As protein: CSAWTSGGLSSYNEQFF.

In this sample, this clonotype turned up a few times. The rearrangement uses TRBV12-3 or TRBV12-4 and TRBJ2-1; 13 nucleotides line up with TRBD2. The CDR3 is 14 residues long. After removal of 10 bases from V and 6 bases from J, the junction contained 6 bases not matched to a gene. The CDR3 is CATSTSGGLNEQFF. Here the CDR3 DNA reads TGTGCCACTTCGACTAGCGGGGGGCTCAATGAGCAGTTCTTC.

The sample holds a few counts of this clonotype. The chain links TRBV5-1 to TRBJ2-7; D is possibly TRBD1 (6 bases). Germline CDR1 SGHRS, CDR2 YFSETQ. The V end lost 0 bases, the J end lost 4 bases, and 17 bases lay between the germline ends. CDR3 length: 16 amino acids. In DNA, the CDR3 is TGCGCCAGCAGCTTGGGACAGGAGATTCAACTTTACGAGCAGTACTTC. Its protein is CASSLGQEIQLYEQYF.

This clonotype is judged medium-sized (0.01 to 0.1%). The J gene is TRBJ1-1, the V gene TRBV20-1; D gene unclear. The CDR3 has 13 residues. Trimming removed 6 bases from V and 1 base from J, with 12 bases in between. Germline V lookup: CDR1 DFQATT, CDR2 SNEGSKA (reference sequence). CDR3 residues: CSASREPNTEAFF. CDR3 sequence (DNA): TGCAGTGCGTCGAGAGAACCGAACACTGAAGCTTTCTTT.